A single sample gave rise to the 10 T cell receptor beta chains below, sequenced in a study of blood T cells in healthy people across ages. Using a J-beta primer mix together with a sample-barcoded 5' primer, a second PCR was run for roughly 7 to 12 cycles. TCRdb redid the calling of the 5' RACE reads with MiXCR, one entry per CDR3 protein. The data show some 1.5 million distinct CDR3 sequences, 28% seen once. The sample taken for sequencing was blood. The receptor source for this set is a woman aged 25 to 45 in good health.

The chain carries TRBV7-2 and TRBJ1-2, with a possible D match to TRBD1 (5 bases). V lost 2 bases and J lost 4, with 14 bases in between. The germline CDR1 and CDR2 sequences are SGHTA and FQGNSA. The CDR3 has 15 amino acids. The CDR3 here is CASSLNAGGTYGYTF. The CDR3 bases are TGTGCCAGCAGCTTAAATGCGGGGGGGACCTATGGCTACACCTTC. The full variable domain, with the rest looked up from reference TRBV7-2 and TRBJ1-2, is GAGVSQSPSNKVTEKGKDVELRCDPISGHTALYWYRQSLGQGLEFLIYFQGNSAPDKSGLPSDRFSAERTGGSVSTLTIQRTQQEDSAVYLCASSLNAGGTYGYTFGSGTRLTVV.

This rearrangement joins TRBV20-1 to TRBJ2-1; D gene uncertain. Germline loops: CDR1 DFQATT, CDR2 SNEGSKA (reference sequence). CDR3 size: 14 residues. V dropped 5 bases and J dropped 2 bases, with 13 bases sitting between them. CDR3 in amino acids: CSAPHFTTYNEQFF. The CDR3 nucleotides are TGCAGTGCTCCCCACTTCACTACCTACAATGAGCAGTTCTTC.

The chain employs TRBV5-1 and TRBJ2-3, with 9 bases lining up with TRBD2. The CDR3 contains 16 residues. Per germline, CDR1 SGHRS and CDR2 YFSETQ. V gave up 2 bases and J gave up 4 bases; unmatched junction bases: 8. CDR3 in amino acids: CASSFTLAGEADTQYF. CDR3 coding DNA: TGCGCCAGCAGCTTTACGTTAGCGGGGGAAGCAGATACGCAGTATTTT.

The V call is TRBV12-3 or TRBV12-4, the J call TRBJ1-1, with D possibly matching TRBD1 (5 bases). The CDR3 consists of 14 residues. The V end lost 3 bases, the J end lost 1 base, and 9 bases lay between the germline ends. The CDR3 reads CASSFWGPNTEAFF. For the CDR3, the DNA is TGTGCCAGCAGTTTTTGGGGCCCGAACACTGAAGCTTTCTTT.

The gene calls are TRBV9 and TRBJ2-1; weak D call: TRBD1 (6 bases). Germline CDR1 SGDLS, CDR2 YYNGEE. The CDR3 has 14 residues. Trimming took 8 bases from V and 2 from J, leaving 14 bases between them. The CDR3 is CASGQRDAYNEQFF. DNA of the CDR3: TGTGCCAGTGGACAGCGAGATGCCTACAATGAGCAGTTCTTC.

This clonotype was recorded at least ten times. For the CDR3, the DNA is TGCGCCAGCAGCCAAGACGGGAGTAGGGGGATCTACGAGCAGTACTTC. As protein: CASSQDGSRGIYEQYF. The chain combines TRBV4-3 with TRBJ2-7; either TRBD1 or TRBD2 may fit D (6 bases each). Trimming removed 0 bases from V and 3 bases from J, with 15 bases in between. There are 16 residues in the CDR3. Germline V gene data show CDR1 as LGHNA and CDR2 as YSLEER.

V gene TRBV12-3 or TRBV12-4 combines with J gene TRBJ2-3; unclear D gene. The CDR3 covers 11 residues. The V and J ends lost 6 bases and 12 bases respectively, with 13 bases between them. CDR3 in amino acids: CASSAAERQYF. CDR3 bases: TGTGCCAGCAGCGCGGCCGAGCGTCAGTATTTT.

V is TRBV10-1 and J is TRBJ1-4; D is possibly TRBD1 (6 bases). Germline lookup yields CDR1 WNHNN and CDR2 SYGVQD (reference sequence). The CDR3 runs to 15 residues. V was clipped by 4 bases and J by 7 bases, with 16 bases between them. The CDR3 here is CASSVGHSTGEKLFF. CDR3 nucleotide sequence: TGCGCCAGCAGTGTGGGACACTCCACGGGTGAAAAACTGTTTTTT.

Many counts were recorded for this clonotype. The chain employs TRBV7-9 and TRBJ2-1; 12 positions match TRBD2. With V trimmed by 8 bases and J by 8 bases, 1 base remained unmatched. The CDR3 totals 12 residues. Germline V gene sequence: CDR1 SEHNR, CDR2 FQNEAQ (reference sequence). For the CDR3, the DNA is TGTGCCAGCCGACTAGCGGGAGATGAGCAGTTCTTC. This gives the protein CASRLAGDEQFF.

This clonotype has ten or more counts. V usage is TRBV6-5 and J usage is TRBJ2-1; possibly TRBD2 for D (5 bases). Trimming removed 6 bases at V and 12 bases at J, with 12 bases between. The CDR3 spans 11 residues. The germline gives CDR1 MNHEY, CDR2 SVGAGI. CDR3 DNA: TGTGCCAGCAGCCCCGGGATTGGGCAGTTCTTC. It is translated as CASSPGIGQFF.